These 27 T cell receptor beta chains share one sample of origin, sequenced in a study of cytomegalovirus exposure and HLA in healthy donors. This table comes from immunoSEQ multiplex PCR, and its TCRdb copy is limited to in-frame clones, with some not included. The sample carries about 120,000 clones, about 91% recorded once. Sample: PBMCs. The receptor source for this set is a young woman in good health and CMV-seronegative.

J is TRBJ1-5 and V is TRBV4-2; no firm D call. This CDR3 spans 13 amino acids. V lost 0 bases, J lost 4 bases, and 4 bases lay in between. Germline CDR1 LGHNA, CDR2 YNFKEQ. CDR3 coding DNA: TGTGCCAGCAGCCAAGATTATAATCAGCCCCAGCATTTT. Translating gives CASSQDYNQPQHF.

The chain links TRBV11-2 to TRBJ2-1; no clear D gene. CDR3 length equals 15 residues. V dropped 3 bases and J dropped 0 bases, with 9 bases sitting between them. Germline CDR1 and CDR2: SGHAT and FQNNGV. CDR3 DNA: TGTGCCAGCAGCTTCCAGGTGAGCTCCTACAATGAGCAGTTCTTC. It specifies CASSFQVSSYNEQFF.

The chain is built from TRBV7-9 and TRBJ1-1; no firm D call. CDR3 size: 12 residues. Germline loops: CDR1 SEHNR, CDR2 FQNEAQ (reference sequence). V gave up 5 bases and J gave up 6 bases, with 10 bases separating them. CDR3 in DNA: TGTGCCAGCAGCGAAGAGCGTCCTGAAGCTTTCTTT. Protein product: CASSEERPEAFF.

The rearrangement links TRBV7-8 to TRBJ2-5; possible D gene TRBD1, 5 bases. There are 14 residues in the CDR3. In germline, CDR1 is SGHVS, CDR2 FQNEAQ. The germline V and J ends were trimmed by 5 bases and 2 bases, with 12 bases remaining between them. The CDR3 here is CASSLNRQQETQYF. CDR3 nucleotides: TGTGCCAGCAGCCTTAACAGGCAGCAAGAGACCCAGTACTTC.

V usage is TRBV15 and J usage is TRBJ2-3; 7 bases line up with TRBD1. The CDR3 is 14 amino acids. The junction had 2 bases not matched to a gene; V was cut back by 4 bases and J by 1 base. Looked up from germline, CDR1 is LNHNV and CDR2 is YYDKDF (reference sequence). This CDR3 reads CATSKDRGTDTQYF. The CDR3, as DNA: TGTGCCACCAGCAAAGACAGGGGCACAGATACGCAGTATTTT.

CDR3 in amino acids: CATTGGLAHLPTDTQYF. The CDR3 DNA reads as TGTGCCACCACAGGGGGACTAGCCCACCTCCCCACAGATACGCAGTATTTT. J is TRBJ2-3 and V is TRBV5-6, with a possible D match to TRBD2 (9 bases). The CDR3 has 17 residues. Germline CDR1 SGHDT, CDR2 YYEEEE. V was trimmed by 9 bases and J by 2 bases, leaving 25 bases between them.

This chain joins TRBV2 and TRBJ1-5; no clear D gene. The CDR3 covers 12 residues. Trimming stripped 4 bases from V and 5 bases from J, with 6 bases between. The V gene's germline CDR1 is SNHLY and CDR2 FYNNEI. In DNA form, the CDR3 reads TGTGCCAGCAGTGGAGGTCATCAGCCCCAGCATTTT. This gives the protein CASSGGHQPQHF.

The V call is TRBV6-5, the J call TRBJ1-1, with TRBD1 as a possible D gene (5 bases). This CDR3 region has 16 residues. Trimming took 0 bases from V and 0 from J, leaving 11 bases between them. Germline-derived CDR1 and CDR2 are MNHEY and SVGAGI. The CDR3 protein is CASSYSRGRVNTEAFF. CDR3 DNA: TGTGCCAGCAGTTACTCGAGAGGCAGGGTGAACACTGAAGCTTTCTTT.

The CDR3 coding sequence is TGTGCCATCAGTGACTCTAGCGGGCAAGAGACCCAGTACTTC. Encoded protein: CAISDSSGQETQYF. V and J are TRBV10-3 and TRBJ2-5; 8 nucleotides align to TRBD2. From germline, CDR1 is ENHRY and CDR2 SYGVKD. Trimming at V came to 3 bases and at J to 2 bases, leaving 2 bases not matched to a gene. CDR3 length: 14 amino acids.

V is TRBV7-8 and J is TRBJ2-4, with 7 bases lining up with TRBD2. The V gene's germline CDR1 is SGHVS and CDR2 FQNEAQ. V was pared by 6 bases and J by 1 base, with 6 bases of the junction left unmatched. The CDR3 sequence is 15 residues long. This chain's CDR3 is CASSFNSGAKNIQYF. The CDR3 DNA reads as TGTGCCAGCAGTTTTAATAGCGGGGCCAAAAACATTCAGTACTTC.

This clone was counted between two and nine times. The chain has TRBV28 and TRBJ1-2; D call uncertain. Trimming took off 7 bases at V and 2 bases at J, with 29 bases between the two ends. The CDR3 contains 19 residues. Germline lookup yields CDR1 MDHEN and CDR2 SYDVKM. In DNA form, the CDR3 reads TGTGCCAGCATCTATTCTCAAAACAGTTTATCCCCCCTGAACTATGGCTACACCTTC. Translation: CASIYSQNSLSPLNYGYTF.

The chain employs TRBV7-8 and TRBJ2-1; a possible D gene is TRBD2 (7 bases). V shed 1 base and J shed 8 bases, with 12 bases lying between them. The CDR3 spans 14 residues. Germline CDR1 SGHVS, CDR2 FQNEAQ. Here the CDR3 reads CASSLVLGGDEQFF. The CDR3 DNA reads TGTGCCAGCAGCTTAGTTTTAGGGGGGGATGAGCAGTTCTTC.

The rearrangement joins TRBV29-1 to TRBJ2-6, with 9 bases aligning to TRBD1. This CDR3 has 16 amino acids. Germline-derived CDR1 and CDR2 are SQVTM and ANQGSEA. The J segment lost 0 bases and the V segment lost 2 bases, leaving 2 bases of the junction unmatched. CDR3 in DNA: TGCAGCGTTGAATACAGGGGGCGCTCTGGGGCCAACGTCCTGACTTTC. Residues: CSVEYRGRSGANVLTF.

The rearrangement uses TRBV4-1 and TRBJ2-2; TRBD2 matches 11 bases. The germline CDR1 and CDR2 sequences are MGHRA and YSYEKL. Trimming cost V 0 bases and J 7 bases; bases outside gene matches: 4. This CDR3 contains 16 residues. CDR3 sequence reads: CASSQEGLAAGGELFF. CDR3 nucleotide sequence: TGCGCCAGCAGCCAAGAGGGACTAGCGGCGGGCGGGGAGCTGTTTTTT.

The chain uses TRBV6-1 and TRBJ2-7, with 10 nucleotides matching TRBD2. CDR3 length equals 15 residues. The germline V gene encodes CDR1 MNHNS and CDR2 SASEGT. Trimming at V came to 3 bases and at J to 3 bases, leaving 5 bases not matched to a gene. CDR3 coding DNA: TGTGCCAGCAGTGACCGGACTAGCGGAGACTACGAGCAGTACTTC. Its translation: CASSDRTSGDYEQYF.

The chain couples TRBV5-6 to TRBJ1-5, with D uncertain. This CDR3 is 12 amino acids long. In germline, CDR1 is SGHDT, CDR2 YYEEEE. V lost 1 base to trimming and J lost 5 bases, with 4 bases between them. CDR3 in amino acids: CASSLFDQPQHF. The CDR3 DNA reads TGTGCCAGCAGCTTGTTCGATCAGCCCCAGCATTTT.

The chain employs TRBV5-4 and TRBJ2-5; tentative D call: TRBD1 (5 bases). CDR1 and CDR2 from the germline V gene are SGHNT and YYREEE (reference sequence). The CDR3 is made up of 15 amino acids. Trimming cost V 5 bases and J 5 bases, with 19 bases left between them. This CDR3 is CASRKDMGLVETQYF. CDR3 DNA sequence: TGTGCCAGCAGAAAGGACATGGGGCTTGTGGAGACCCAGTACTTC.

The chain is built from TRBV28 and TRBJ2-7; TRBD1 might be the D (6 bases). Germline V gene sequence: CDR1 MDHEN, CDR2 SYDVKM. This CDR3 contains 15 residues. Trimming removed 4 bases at V and 0 bases at J, with 13 bases between. CDR3 residues: CASSSTQGSSYEQYF. The DNA of the CDR3 is TGTGCCAGCAGTTCAACACAGGGAAGCTCCTACGAGCAGTACTTC.

This chain links TRBV27 with TRBJ2-7; D might be TRBD1 (5 bases). This CDR3 spans 15 amino acids. Germline V gene sequence: CDR1 MNHEY, CDR2 SMNVEV (reference sequence). Trimming left V 3 bases short and J 0 bases short, with 12 bases between. The CDR3 loop is CASSLSGSSSYEQYF. DNA for the CDR3: TGTGCCAGCAGTTTGTCAGGGTCAAGCTCCTACGAGCAGTACTTC.

V usage is TRBV6-1 and J usage is TRBJ2-2, with D maybe TRBD1 (5 bases). CDR3 length: 15 residues. Trimming shortened V by 4 bases and J by 2 bases, and 11 bases separated the two germline ends. Germline V gene sequence: CDR1 MNHNS, CDR2 SASEGT. This CDR3 reads CASSVQDINTGELFF. CDR3 in DNA: TGTGCCAGCAGTGTACAGGATATCAACACCGGGGAGCTGTTTTTT.

The chain recombines TRBV19 with TRBJ1-2, with TRBD1 identical over 7 bases. Trimming at V came to 2 bases and at J to 4 bases, leaving 7 bases not matched to a gene. This CDR3 has 15 amino acids. Germline assignment: CDR1 LNHDA and CDR2 SQIVND (reference sequence). The CDR3 DNA follows: TGTGCCAGTAGTATATCGGGACAGACCACCTATGGCTACACCTTC. It specifies CASSISGQTTYGYTF.

The V call is TRBV30, the J call TRBJ2-5, with 8 positions matching TRBD2. The CDR3 extends over 11 amino acids. Germline CDR1 is GTSNPN and CDR2 is SVGIG (reference sequence). The CDR3 sequence is CASGGAQTQYF. CDR3 bases: TGTGCTTCCGGGGGGGCTCAGACCCAGTACTTC.

The chain recombines TRBV7-9 with TRBJ1-5; TRBD1 might be the D (5 bases). The V gene's germline CDR1 is SEHNR and CDR2 FQNEAQ (reference sequence). The ends were cut back, 4 bases at V and 0 bases at J, with 7 bases in the middle. The CDR3 spans 14 residues. The CDR3 here is CASSSTDSNQPQHF. DNA of the CDR3: TGTGCCAGCAGCTCGACAGATAGCAATCAGCCCCAGCATTTT.

This clone was counted once. The rearrangement uses TRBV30 and TRBJ2-4; D is ambiguous. The germline V gene has CDR1 GTSNPN and CDR2 SVGIG (reference sequence). This CDR3 comprises 12 residues. The ends were cut back, 0 bases at V and 4 bases at J, with 4 bases in the middle. CDR3 region: CAWSVQKNIQYF. The CDR3 DNA reads TGTGCCTGGAGTGTACAGAAAAACATTCAGTACTTC.

The V and J genes are TRBV9 and TRBJ2-5; tentative D call: TRBD2 (6 bases). The CDR3 spans 15 residues. The V gene lost 1 base and the J gene lost 5 bases, with 15 bases spanning the gap. CDR1 and CDR2 from the germline V gene are SGDLS and YYNGEE. CDR3 in amino acids: CASSVSGRGSETQYF. CDR3 coding DNA: TGTGCCAGCAGCGTATCCGGACGGGGGTCGGAGACCCAGTACTTC.

The V call is TRBV13, the J call TRBJ2-7; possibly TRBD2 for D (6 bases). V shed 0 bases and J shed 4 bases, with 10 bases lying between them. The CDR3 runs 14 residues. The germline CDR1 and CDR2 sequences are PRHDT and FYEKMQ (reference sequence). CDR3 DNA: TGTGCCAGCAGCTTAGGCCCTAGCGCTTACGAGCAGTACTTC. Translation: CASSLGPSAYEQYF.

As concerns this clone: The same CDR3 also results from other DNA sequences found in this sample. This sequence joins TRBV5-4 and TRBJ2-2; D might be TRBD1 (7 bases). The V end lost 1 base, the J end lost 6 bases, and 10 bases lay between the germline ends. The germline gives CDR1 SGHNT, CDR2 YYREEE (reference sequence). The CDR3 contains 14 residues. In DNA form, the CDR3 reads TGTGCCAGCAGCTTGACAGGGGAGGCCGGGGAGCTGTTTTTT. Translation: CASSLTGEAGELFF.